A selection of T cell receptor beta chains follows, all from one sample in a study of blood T cell repertoires in COVID-19. The method was immunoSEQ multiplex PCR; TCRdb's version includes in-frame clones alone and lacks a portion of them. There are 130,000 to 150,000 clones in the sample; around four fifths occur only once, and 38% lies in the top ten. The sequenced material came from peripheral blood. The receptors originated from a human donor in a cohort sampled during active COVID-19. Both conserved end residues are part of each CDR3. A D gene is named only where the DNA matches it firmly. The size entry is marked missing in some rows and otherwise reads once, few, many or a size class.

v_gene	abundance	d_gene	j_gene	CDR3nt	CDR3aa
TRBV5-8	.	TRBD1	TRBJ2-2	TGTGCCAGCAGCTTGGAGACAGGGAGTACCGGGGAGCTGTTTTTT	CASSLETGSTGELFF
TRBV5-1	.	TRBD2	TRBJ2-5	TGCGCCAGCAGCTTGGGGCTAGCGGGGGCCCAGGGGGAGACCCAGTACTTC	CASSLGLAGAQGETQYF
TRBV15	.	.	TRBJ1-5	TGTGCCACCAGCTTCGGGACACCAACTCGGAACAATCAGCCCCAGCATTTT	CATSFGTPTRNNQPQHF
TRBV30	few	.	TRBJ1-6	TGTGCCTGGACCCGAACTGGGGGGTTGGGGGATTCACCCCTCCACTTT	CAWTRTGGLGDSPLHF
TRBV4-1	.	.	TRBJ1-5	TGCGCCAGCAGCCTCTCCCCGGCGGGGTATAGCAATCAGCCCCAGCATTTT	CASSLSPAGYSNQPQHF
TRBV11-3	.	TRBD2	TRBJ2-5	TGTGCCAGCAGCTTCAACCTCGGGGGACTAGCGGGGGGTGAGACCCAGTACTTC	CASSFNLGGLAGGETQYF
TRBV11-3	.	.	TRBJ2-1	TGTGCCAGCACCCGCCCCGGGAGCGCGGCGGGGTACAATGAGCAGTTCTTC	CASTRPGSAAGYNEQFF
TRBV4-1	.	.	TRBJ2-1	TGCGCCAGCAGCCAAGTTCCGGACAATGAGCAGTTCTTC	CASSQVPDNEQFF
TRBV2	once	.	TRBJ2-6	TGTGCCAGCAGTGTAAGAGGCTCTGGGGCCAACGTCCTGACTTTC	CASSVRGSGANVLTF
TRBV5-1	.	.	TRBJ1-3	TGCGCCAGCTCCGCCGGCAGGGGCTCCTCTGGAAACACCATATATTTT	CASSAGRGSSGNTIYF
TRBV9	.	.	TRBJ1-2	TGTGCCAGCAGCGTAGACAGGAACTATGGCTACACCTTC	CASSVDRNYGYTF
TRBV5-4	.	.	TRBJ2-3	TGTGCCAGCAGCTGGTTGACAGCAACCTTCACAGATACGCAGTATTTT	CASSWLTATFTDTQYF
TRBV5-4	.	.	TRBJ1-2	TGTGCCAGCACAAGGGCAGGGCTGGACGGCTACACCTTC	CASTRAGLDGYTF
TRBV5-1	.	.	TRBJ2-7	TGCGCCAGCAGAGGAGGTAGCTCCTACGAGCAGTACTTC	CASRGGSSYEQYF
TRBV9	.	.	TRBJ2-2	TGTGCCAGCAGCGTAGGGTGGGGGCAGACGAACACCGGGGAGCTGTTTTTT	CASSVGWGQTNTGELFF
TRBV5-4	.	.	TRBJ1-1	TGTGCCAGCAGCTTGACGGGACTCTCGTCGGGGGCTTTCTTT	CASSLTGLSSGAFF
TRBV5-8	.	TRBD1	TRBJ1-4	TGTGCCAGCAGCTTTACCGGGACAGCGTTTAATGAAAAACTGTTTTTT	CASSFTGTAFNEKLFF